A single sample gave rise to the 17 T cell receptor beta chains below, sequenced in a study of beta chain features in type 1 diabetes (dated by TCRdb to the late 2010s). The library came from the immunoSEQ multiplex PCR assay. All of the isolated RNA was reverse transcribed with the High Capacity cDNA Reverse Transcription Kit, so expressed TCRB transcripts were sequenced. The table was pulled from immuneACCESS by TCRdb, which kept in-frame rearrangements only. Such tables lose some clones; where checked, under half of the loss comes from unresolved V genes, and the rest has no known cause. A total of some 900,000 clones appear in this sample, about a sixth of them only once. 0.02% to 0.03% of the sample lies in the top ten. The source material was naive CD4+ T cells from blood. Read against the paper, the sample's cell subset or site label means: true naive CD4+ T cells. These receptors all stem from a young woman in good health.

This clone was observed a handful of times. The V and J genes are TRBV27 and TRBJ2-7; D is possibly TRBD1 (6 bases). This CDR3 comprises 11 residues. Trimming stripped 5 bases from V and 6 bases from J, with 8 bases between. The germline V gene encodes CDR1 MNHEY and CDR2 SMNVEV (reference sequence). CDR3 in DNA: TGTGCCAGCAGTACAGGGCGCGAGCAGTACTTC. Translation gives CASSTGREQYF.

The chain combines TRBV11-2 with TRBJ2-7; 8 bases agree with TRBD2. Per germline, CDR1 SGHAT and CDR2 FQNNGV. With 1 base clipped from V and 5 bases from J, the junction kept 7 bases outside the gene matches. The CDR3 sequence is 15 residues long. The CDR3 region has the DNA TGTGCCAGCAGCTTAGGCGGCGGGGGGCGAAACGAGCAGTACTTC. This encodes CASSLGGGGRNEQYF.

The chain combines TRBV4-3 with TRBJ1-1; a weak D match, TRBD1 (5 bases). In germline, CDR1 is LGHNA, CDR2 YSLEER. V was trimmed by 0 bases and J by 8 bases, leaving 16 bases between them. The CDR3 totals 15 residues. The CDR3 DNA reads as TGCGCCAGCAGCCAAGAAAACCGGGACTCAAGGGAAGCTTTCTTT. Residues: CASSQENRDSREAFF.

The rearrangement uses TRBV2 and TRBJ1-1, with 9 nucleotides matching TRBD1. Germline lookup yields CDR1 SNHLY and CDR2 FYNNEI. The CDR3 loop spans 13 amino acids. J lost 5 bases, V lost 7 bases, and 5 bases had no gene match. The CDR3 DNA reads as TGTGCCAGCAATGACAGGGGGTCTACTGAAGCTTTCTTT. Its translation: CASNDRGSTEAFF.

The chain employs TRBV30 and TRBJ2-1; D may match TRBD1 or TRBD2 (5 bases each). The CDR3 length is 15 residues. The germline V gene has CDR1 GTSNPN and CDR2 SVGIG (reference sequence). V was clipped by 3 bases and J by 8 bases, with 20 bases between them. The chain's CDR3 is CAWRGEGPVVHEQFF. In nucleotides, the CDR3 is TGTGCCTGGAGGGGAGAGGGGCCCGTGGTACATGAGCAGTTCTTC.

The CDR3 DNA sequence: TGTGCCAGCAGCTTAGCGGACAGGGCTAAAGAGACCCAGTACTTC. It encodes CASSLADRAKETQYF. The chain is built from TRBV7-2 and TRBJ2-5, with TRBD1 identical over 8 bases. CDR3 length: 15 amino acids. CDR1 and CDR2 (germline): SGHTA, FQGNSA. Trimming took 0 bases from V and 3 from J; bases not matched to a gene: 3.

The CDR3 DNA follows: TGTGCCAGTAGACCGAGCGGGAGTCGCGTCGAGCAGTACTTC. This translates into CASRPSGSRVEQYF. The genes are TRBV19 and TRBJ2-7; 8 positions agree with TRBD2. This CDR3 is 14 amino acids long. Germline V gives CDR1 LNHDA, CDR2 SQIVND (reference sequence). J gave up 6 bases and V 6 bases, and 10 bases lay outside the gene matches.

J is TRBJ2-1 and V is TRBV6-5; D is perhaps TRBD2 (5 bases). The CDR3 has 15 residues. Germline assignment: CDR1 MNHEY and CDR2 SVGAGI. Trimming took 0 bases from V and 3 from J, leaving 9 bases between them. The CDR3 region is CASSYSPGIYNEQFF. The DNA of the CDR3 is TGTGCCAGCAGTTACTCTCCCGGGATCTACAATGAGCAGTTCTTC.

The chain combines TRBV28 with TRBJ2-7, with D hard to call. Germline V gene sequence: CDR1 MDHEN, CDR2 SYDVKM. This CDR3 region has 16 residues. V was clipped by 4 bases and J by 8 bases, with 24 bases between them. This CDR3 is CASSSPGLGLPKKQYF. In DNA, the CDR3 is TGTGCCAGCAGTTCTCCCGGCCTAGGCCTTCCTAAAAAGCAGTACTTC. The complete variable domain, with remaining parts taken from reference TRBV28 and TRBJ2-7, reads DVKVTQSSRYLVKRTGEKVFLECVQDMDHENMFWYRQDPGLGLRLIYFSYDVKMKEKGDIPEGYSVSREKKERFSLILESASTNQTSMYLCASSSPGLGLPKKQYFGPGTRLTVT.

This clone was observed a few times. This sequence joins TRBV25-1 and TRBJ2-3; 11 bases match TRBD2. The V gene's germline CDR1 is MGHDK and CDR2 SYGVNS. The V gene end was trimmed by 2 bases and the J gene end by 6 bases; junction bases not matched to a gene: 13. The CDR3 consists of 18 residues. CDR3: CASSEGLIAGGPSDTQYF. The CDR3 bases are TGTGCCAGCAGTGAAGGGTTAATAGCGGGAGGGCCTTCGGATACGCAGTATTTT.

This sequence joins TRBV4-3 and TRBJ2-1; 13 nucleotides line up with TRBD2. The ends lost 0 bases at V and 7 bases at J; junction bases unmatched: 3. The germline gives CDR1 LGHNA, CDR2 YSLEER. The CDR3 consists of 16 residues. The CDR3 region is CASSQERTSGRNEQFF. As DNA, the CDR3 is TGCGCCAGCAGCCAAGAACGGACTAGCGGGAGAAATGAGCAGTTCTTC.

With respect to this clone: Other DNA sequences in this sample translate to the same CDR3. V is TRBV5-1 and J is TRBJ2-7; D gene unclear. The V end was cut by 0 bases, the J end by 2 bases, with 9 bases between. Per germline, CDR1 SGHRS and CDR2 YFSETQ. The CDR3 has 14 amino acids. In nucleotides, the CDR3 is TGCGCCAGCAGCTTGGGTAAAGGGACCTACGAGCAGTACTTC. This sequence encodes CASSLGKGTYEQYF.

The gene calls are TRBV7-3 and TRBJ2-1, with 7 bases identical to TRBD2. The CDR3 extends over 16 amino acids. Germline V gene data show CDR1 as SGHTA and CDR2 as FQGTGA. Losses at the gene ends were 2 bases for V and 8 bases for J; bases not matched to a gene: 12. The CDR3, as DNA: TGTGCCAGCAGCTTACTCCCGGCGGGAGTCGGAGATGAGCAGTTCTTC. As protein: CASSLLPAGVGDEQFF. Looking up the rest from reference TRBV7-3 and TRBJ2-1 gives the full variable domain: GAGVSQTPSNKVTEKGKYVELRCDPISGHTALYWYRQSLGQGPEFLIYFQGTGAADDSGLPNDRFFAVRPEGSVSTLKIQRTERGDSAVYLCASSLLPAGVGDEQFFGPGTRLTVL.

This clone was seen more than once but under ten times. CDR3 sequence (DNA): TGTGCCAGCAGTAGTCGGACAGGGGCCTCCTACGAGCAGTACTTC. This sequence encodes CASSSRTGASYEQYF. The chain has TRBV27 and TRBJ2-7, with 9 bases matching TRBD1. Germline CDR1 reads MNHEY; CDR2 reads SMNVEV (reference sequence). This CDR3 has 15 amino acids. Trimming at V came to 5 bases and at J to 0 bases, leaving 5 bases not matched to a gene.

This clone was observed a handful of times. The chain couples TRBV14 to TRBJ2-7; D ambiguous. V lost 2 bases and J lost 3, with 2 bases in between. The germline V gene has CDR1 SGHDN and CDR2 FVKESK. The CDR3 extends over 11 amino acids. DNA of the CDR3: TGTGCCAGCAGCCAATTCTACGAGCAGTACTTC. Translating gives CASSQFYEQYF. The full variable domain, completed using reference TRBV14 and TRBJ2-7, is EAGVTQFPSHSVIEKGQTVTLRCDPISGHDNLYWYRRVMGKEIKFLLHFVKESKQDESGMPNNRFLAERTGGTYSTLKVQPAELEDSGVYFCASSQFYEQYFGPGTRLTVT.

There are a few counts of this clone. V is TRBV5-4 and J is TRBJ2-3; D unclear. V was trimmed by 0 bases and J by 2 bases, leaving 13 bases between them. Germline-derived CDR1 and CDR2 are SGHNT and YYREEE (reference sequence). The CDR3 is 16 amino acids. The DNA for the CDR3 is TGTGCCAGCAGCTTGGTTTCAAGGGCCGACACAGATACGCAGTATTTT. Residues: CASSLVSRADTDTQYF.

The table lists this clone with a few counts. DNA of the CDR3: TGTGCCAGCAGTGGAATCTGGCGGGAGTCTCGCGAGCAGTACTTC. Its protein product is CASSGIWRESREQYF. This rearrangement joins TRBV2 to TRBJ2-7; 7 nucleotides match TRBD2. The germline V gene has CDR1 SNHLY and CDR2 FYNNEI. The CDR3 length is 15 residues. Unmatched junction bases numbered 12, after V lost 4 bases and J lost 6 bases.